The sequence of this TCR beta chain was determined in a study of cytomegalovirus exposure and HLA in healthy donors. The overall study: The approximately 120 validation repertoires, a later analysis reported, used the same platform as the 666 first-cohort repertoires.

Libraries were prepared by immunoSEQ multiplex PCR; TCRdb keeps only in-frame clonotypes and omits some of them. Of about 130,000 clones listed, approximately 91% were seen once; the top ten hold 1.5% to 2.5%. General study results and limits: Subsequent analysis found a tendency for first-cohort TCR clusters to co-occur within the 120 validation repertoires.

About this clone itself: The antigen is not known.

The sequence derives from a woman younger than 35 in good health and CMV-seronegative. Sequenced material: PBMCs.

CDR3 nucleotides: TGTGCCAGCAGCACAAACAGGGATTTCTATGGAAACACCATATATTTT. It codes for CASSTNRDFYGNTIYF. The J gene is TRBJ1-3, the V gene TRBV9, with D tentatively TRBD1 (6 bases). The CDR3 has 16 residues. Germline V gene lookup returns CDR1 SGDLS and CDR2 YYNGEE. The V end was cut by 4 bases, the J end by 3 bases, with 17 bases between.